A single sample is the source of the 23 T cell receptor beta chains below, sequenced in a study of response to subunit inactivated influenza vaccine. MiXCR was run by TCRdb on the RT-PCR reads, yielding one entry per CDR3 protein. The table has approximately 500,000 distinct CDR3 sequences, 10% to 15% seen once; the top ten hold around 13%. The starting material was PBMCs from blood, obtained 45 days after vaccination. Receptors were obtained from a man aged 50-60 years who received an inactivated influenza vaccine.

This clonotype was detected only a few times. The chain recombines TRBV6-1 with TRBJ1-2, with 10 bases matching TRBD1. Germline V gene sequence: CDR1 MNHNS, CDR2 SASEGT. CDR3 length: 16 amino acids. Trimming removed 0 bases from V and 5 bases from J; junction bases left unmatched: 6. The CDR3: CASSEAGTGVGYGYTF. The CDR3 DNA follows: TGTGCCAGCAGTGAAGCCGGGACAGGGGTGGGGTATGGCTACACCTTC.

The chain links TRBV9 to TRBJ2-5, with 8 bases identical to TRBD1. Trimming at V came to 4 bases and at J to 4 bases, leaving 6 bases not matched to a gene. The germline gives CDR1 SGDLS, CDR2 YYNGEE. The CDR3 extends over 14 amino acids. Written as DNA, the CDR3 is TGTGCCAGCAGCTCCCAGGGGGCCAGAGAGACCCAGTACTTC. Amino acids: CASSSQGARETQYF. The full variable domain, with the rest looked up from reference TRBV9 and TRBJ2-5, is DSGVTQTPKHLITATGQRVTLRCSPRSGDLSVYWYQQSLDQGLQFLIQYYNGEERAKGNILERFSAQQFPDLHSELNLSSLELGDSALYFCASSSQGARETQYFGPGTRLLVL.

This clonotype appeared a few times. The rearrangement links TRBV11-1 to TRBJ2-2; 15 bases fit TRBD2. Per germline, CDR1 SGHAT and CDR2 FQDESV (reference sequence). The CDR3 runs 20 residues. V was clipped by 3 bases and J by 0 bases; unmatched bases: 8. CDR3 sequence: CASSFPPGLAGGTNTGELFF. CDR3 in DNA: TGTGCCAGCAGCTTTCCCCCGGGACTAGCGGGGGGCACGAACACCGGGGAGCTGTTTTTT. Full variable domain (missing parts from reference TRBV11-1 and TRBJ2-2): EAEVAQSPRYKITEKSQAVAFWCDPISGHATLYWYRQILGQGPELLVQFQDESVVDDSQLPKDRFSAERLKGVDSTLKIQPAELGDSAMYLCASSFPPGLAGGTNTGELFFGEGSRLTVL.

Details on this clonotype: One end of the junction varies from germline; a read error may be responsible. This chain joins TRBV11-2 and TRBJ2-7; maybe TRBD1 (6 bases). CDR1 is SGHAT, CDR2 FQNNGV, per germline. The CDR3 spans 14 residues. The CDR3 sequence is CASSLREQGYEQYF. DNA of the CDR3: TGTGCTAGCAGCTTAAGGGAACAGGGTTACGAGCAGTACTTC.

The table lists this clonotype with a few counts. The chain has TRBV10-3 and TRBJ2-5; TRBD1 agrees at 7 bases. CDR3 size: 15 residues. V was clipped by 1 base and J by 2 bases; unmatched bases: 4. Per germline, CDR1 ENHRY and CDR2 SYGVKD. The CDR3 bases are TGTGCCATCAGTGAGTTTGGGACAGAACAAGAGACCCAGTACTTC. Translation: CAISEFGTEQETQYF.

J is TRBJ1-3 and V is TRBV12-3 or TRBV12-4, with D hard to call. The CDR3 is 14 amino acids. V lost 6 bases to trimming and J lost 4 bases, with 13 bases between them. The CDR3 protein is CASRRPLAGNTIYF. The DNA of the CDR3 is TGTGCCAGCAGACGACCCCTAGCGGGAAACACCATATATTTT.

In this sample, this clonotype turned up a few times. The rearrangement links TRBV28 to TRBJ2-4, with TRBD1 as a possible D gene (5 bases). In germline, CDR1 is MDHEN, CDR2 SYDVKM. Trimming cost V 1 base and J 3 bases, with 7 bases left between them. This CDR3 is built from 14 residues. CDR3 loop: CASSLLQGKNIQYF. As DNA, the CDR3 is TGTGCCAGCAGTTTATTGCAGGGCAAAAACATTCAGTACTTC.

CDR3 residues: CASSLTALNTGELFF. CDR3 nucleotide sequence: TGTGCCAGCAGCTTAACAGCGTTGAACACCGGGGAGCTGTTTTTT. The J gene is TRBJ2-2, the V gene TRBV11-2; no clear D gene. The V gene's germline CDR1 is SGHAT and CDR2 FQNNGV. The ends were cut back, 2 bases at V and 1 base at J, with 8 bases in the middle. The length of the CDR3 is 15 residues.

The chain combines TRBV5-4 with TRBJ2-2; D is perhaps TRBD2 (6 bases). The V end lost 3 bases, the J end lost 6 bases, and 15 bases lay between the germline ends. The CDR3 length is 15 residues. Germline lookup yields CDR1 SGHNT and CDR2 YYREEE (reference sequence). Written as DNA, the CDR3 is TGTGCCAGCAGCTCAGATAGGAGGGAACCCGGGGAGCTGTTTTTT. Amino acid sequence: CASSSDRREPGELFF. The entire variable domain, with the rest obtained from reference TRBV5-4 and TRBJ2-2, is as follows: ETGVTQSPTHLIKTRGQQVTLRCSSQSGHNTVSWYQQALGQGPQFIFQYYREEENGRGNFPPRFSGLQFPNYSSELNVNALELDDSALYLCASSSDRREPGELFFGEGSRLTVL.

The gene calls are TRBV11-2 and TRBJ1-6; D call uncertain. Germline CDR1 and CDR2: SGHAT and FQNNGV. CDR3 size: 15 residues. The V end lost 4 bases, the J end lost 2 bases, and 9 bases lay between the germline ends. CDR3 nucleotide sequence: TGTGCCAGCAGCTCCCGGAGCGCCTATAATTCACCCCTCCACTTT. It encodes CASSSRSAYNSPLHF.

There are a few counts of this clonotype. The rearrangement links TRBV20-1 to TRBJ2-5; 10 bases align to TRBD2. This CDR3 has 13 residues. V dropped 6 bases and J dropped 5; count of bases not matched to a gene: 6. The V gene's germline CDR1 is DFQATT and CDR2 SNEGSKA (reference sequence). CDR3 bases: TGCAGTGCGACCACTAGCGGGGCTGAGACCCAGTACTTC. Its protein is CSATTSGAETQYF.

This clonotype showed up many times. The rearrangement uses TRBV20-1 and TRBJ1-5; TRBD1 matches at 9 bases. V shed 6 bases, J shed 4 bases, and the junction held 4 bases outside the gene matches. There are 13 residues in the CDR3. CDR1 and CDR2 (germline): DFQATT, SNEGSKA (reference sequence). CDR3 nucleotides: TGCAGTGCACGGGGACAGGGAAATCAGCCCCAGCATTTT. Protein sequence: CSARGQGNQPQHF.

This clonotype was counted a few times. The chain couples TRBV7-2 to TRBJ1-2, with a tentative D call TRBD1 (5 bases). Germline V gene data show CDR1 as SGHTA and CDR2 as FQGNSA. This CDR3 is built from 15 residues. V lost 1 base and J 5 bases, leaving 14 bases between the germline ends. This CDR3 is CASSLVGMGGYGYTF. The CDR3 nucleotides read TGTGCCAGCAGCTTAGTGGGGATGGGGGGGTATGGCTACACCTTC.

This sequence joins TRBV20-1 and TRBJ2-7, with TRBD2 matching 10 bases. Germline V gene lookup returns CDR1 DFQATT and CDR2 SNEGSKA (reference sequence). The CDR3 length is 14 residues. J was trimmed by 7 bases and V by 3 bases; bases with no gene match: 9. The CDR3 coding sequence is TGCAGTGCTAGTATAAGCGGGAGGGCCGAGGAGCAGTACTTC. It is translated as CSASISGRAEEQYF.

The chain combines TRBV20-1 with TRBJ1-6, with a tentative D call TRBD1 (5 bases). The CDR3 consists of 15 residues. Germline CDR1 is DFQATT and CDR2 is SNEGSKA (reference sequence). Trimming took off 0 bases at V and 2 bases at J, with 8 bases between the two ends. CDR3 coding DNA: TGCAGTGCTAGAGATAGACAGACCTATAATTCACCCCTCCACTTT. This sequence encodes CSARDRQTYNSPLHF.

A few counts support this clonotype. The chain has TRBV10-2 and TRBJ2-1; no reliable D call. The ends were cut back, 5 bases at V and 8 bases at J, with 16 bases in the middle. The V gene's germline CDR1 is WSHSY and CDR2 SAAADI. CDR3 length: 14 residues. DNA of the CDR3: TGCGCCAGCAGTTCTAGTACAGTCTCCCATGAGCAGTTCTTC. This translates into CASSSSTVSHEQFF.

The J gene is TRBJ2-7, the V gene TRBV5-5, with D unresolved. The CDR3 runs 14 residues. CDR1 SGHKS and CDR2 YYEKEE come from the germline V gene (reference sequence). V was cut by 4 bases and J by 0 bases, with 11 bases left in between. CDR3 DNA sequence: TGTGCCAGCAGCCCAATGACGGCCTCCTACGAGCAGTACTTC. Residues: CASSPMTASYEQYF.

This clonotype was counted ten times or more. V usage is TRBV12-3 or TRBV12-4 and J usage is TRBJ2-2, with a tentative D call TRBD2 (7 bases). Trimming shortened V by 7 bases and J by 7 bases, and 19 bases separated the two germline ends. This CDR3 comprises 15 residues. CDR3 region: CASIPFGGHGGELFF. The DNA of the CDR3 is TGTGCCAGCATCCCCTTCGGGGGGCACGGCGGGGAGCTGTTTTTT.

This clonotype was seen more than once but under ten times. Written as DNA, the CDR3 is TGTGCCAGCAGCACTTACAGGGAAGCGGGTGATGGCTACACCTTC. It specifies CASSTYREAGDGYTF. This chain uses TRBV7-9 with TRBJ1-2; TRBD1 might be the D (6 bases). The CDR3 has 15 residues. V shed 5 bases and J shed 6 bases, with 19 bases lying between them. Germline lookup yields CDR1 SEHNR and CDR2 FQNEAQ (reference sequence). Combining the CDR3 with reference TRBV7-9 and TRBJ1-2 gives the whole variable domain DTGVSQNPRHKITKRGQNVTFRCDPISEHNRLYWYRQTLGQGPEFLTYFQNEAQLEKSRLLSDRFSAERPKGSFSTLEIQRTEQGDSAMYLCASSTYREAGDGYTFGSGTRLTVV.

CDR3 in amino acids: CASSVTGAHQETQYF. CDR3 nucleotide sequence: TGTGCCAGCAGCGTCACAGGGGCTCACCAAGAGACCCAGTACTTC. The chain is built from TRBV9 and TRBJ2-5; 7 nucleotides align to TRBD1. The germline V gene has CDR1 SGDLS and CDR2 YYNGEE. Losses at the gene ends were 2 bases for V and 0 bases for J; bases not matched to a gene: 4. This CDR3 is built from 15 residues.

Ten or more counts support this clonotype. The chain recombines TRBV20-1 with TRBJ1-1; TRBD1 agrees at 8 bases. Trimming cost V 1 base and J 2 bases; bases outside gene matches: 6. There are 15 residues in the CDR3. The germline V gene has CDR1 DFQATT and CDR2 SNEGSKA (reference sequence). The CDR3 DNA follows: TGCAGTGCTAGAGCACCCGGGACAGGTAACACTGAAGCTTTCTTT. As protein: CSARAPGTGNTEAFF.

This chain connects TRBV5-8 to TRBJ2-1, with D unresolved. This CDR3 is built from 11 residues. Germline loops: CDR1 SGHTS, CDR2 YDEGEE. V was trimmed by 0 bases and J by 12 bases, leaving 7 bases between them. The CDR3 nucleotides are TGTGCCAGCAGCTTGGGGGTAGGGCAGTTCTTC. Protein sequence: CASSLGVGQFF.

The table lists this clonotype with a few counts. The chain recombines TRBV6-2 or TRBV6-3 with TRBJ1-1; weak D call: TRBD1 (5 bases). CDR1 MNHEY and CDR2 SVGEGT come from the germline V gene. The CDR3 totals 16 residues. With 5 bases removed from V and 2 bases from J, the gap between germline ends came to 18 bases. CDR3 protein: CASSRSTGTVNTEAFF. In nucleotides, the CDR3 is TGTGCCAGCAGTCGCTCTACCGGGACGGTTAACACTGAAGCTTTCTTT.